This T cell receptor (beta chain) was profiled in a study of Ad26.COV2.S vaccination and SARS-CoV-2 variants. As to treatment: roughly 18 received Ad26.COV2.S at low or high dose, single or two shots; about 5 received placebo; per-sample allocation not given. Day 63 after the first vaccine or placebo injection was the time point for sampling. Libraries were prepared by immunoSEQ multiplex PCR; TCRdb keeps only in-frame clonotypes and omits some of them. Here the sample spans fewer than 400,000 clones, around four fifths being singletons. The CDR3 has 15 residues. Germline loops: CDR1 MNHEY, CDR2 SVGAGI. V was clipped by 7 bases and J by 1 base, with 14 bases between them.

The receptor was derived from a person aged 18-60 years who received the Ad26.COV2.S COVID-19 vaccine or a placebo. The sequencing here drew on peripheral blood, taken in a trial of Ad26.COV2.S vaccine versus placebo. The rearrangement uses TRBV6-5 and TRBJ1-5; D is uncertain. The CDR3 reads CASTPTVKSNQPQHF. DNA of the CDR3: TGTGCCAGCACCCCTACGGTTAAGAGCAATCAGCCCCAGCATTTT.